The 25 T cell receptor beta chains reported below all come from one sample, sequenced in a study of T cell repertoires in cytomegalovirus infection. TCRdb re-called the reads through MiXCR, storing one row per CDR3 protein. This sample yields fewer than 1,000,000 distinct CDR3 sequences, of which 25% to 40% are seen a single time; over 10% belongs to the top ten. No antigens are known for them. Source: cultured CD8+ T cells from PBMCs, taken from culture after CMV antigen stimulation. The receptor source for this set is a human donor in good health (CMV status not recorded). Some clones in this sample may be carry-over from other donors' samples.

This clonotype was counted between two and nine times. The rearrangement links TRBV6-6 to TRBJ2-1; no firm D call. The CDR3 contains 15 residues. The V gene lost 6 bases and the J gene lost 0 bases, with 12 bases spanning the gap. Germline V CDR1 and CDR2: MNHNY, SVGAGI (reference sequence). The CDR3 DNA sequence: TGTGCCAGCAGGGACCCAGGATTCTCCTACAATGAGCAGTTCTTC. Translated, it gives CASRDPGFSYNEQFF.

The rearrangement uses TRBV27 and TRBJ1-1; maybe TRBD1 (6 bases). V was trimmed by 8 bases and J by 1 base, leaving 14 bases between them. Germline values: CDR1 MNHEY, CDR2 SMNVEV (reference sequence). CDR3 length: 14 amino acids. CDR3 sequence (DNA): TGTGCCAGCCGATCACAGGGCCAGAACACTGAAGCTTTCTTT. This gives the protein CASRSQGQNTEAFF.

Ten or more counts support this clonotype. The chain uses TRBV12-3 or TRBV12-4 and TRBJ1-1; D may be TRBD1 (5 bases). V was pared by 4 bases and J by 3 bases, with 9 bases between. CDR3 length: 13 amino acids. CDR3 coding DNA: TGTGCCAGCAGTTCTCTGGGGGACACTGAAGCTTTCTTT. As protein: CASSSLGDTEAFF.

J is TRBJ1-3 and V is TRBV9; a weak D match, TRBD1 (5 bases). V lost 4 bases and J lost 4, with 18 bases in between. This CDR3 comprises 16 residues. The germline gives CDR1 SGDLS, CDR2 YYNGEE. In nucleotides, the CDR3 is TGTGCCAGCAGCCGGGGGGACTGGGGACCCGGAAACACCATATATTTT. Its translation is CASSRGDWGPGNTIYF.

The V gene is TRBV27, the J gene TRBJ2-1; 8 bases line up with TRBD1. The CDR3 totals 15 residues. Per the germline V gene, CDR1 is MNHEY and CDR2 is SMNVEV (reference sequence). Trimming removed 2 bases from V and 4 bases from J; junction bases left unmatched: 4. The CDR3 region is CASSLTTGGYNEQFF. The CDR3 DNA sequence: TGTGCCAGCAGTTTAACAACAGGGGGTTACAATGAGCAGTTCTTC.

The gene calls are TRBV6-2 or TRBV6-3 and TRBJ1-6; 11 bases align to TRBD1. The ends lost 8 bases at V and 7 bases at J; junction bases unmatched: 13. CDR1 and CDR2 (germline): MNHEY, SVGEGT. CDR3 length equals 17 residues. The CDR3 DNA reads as TGTGCCAGCTGCTCCAACGGACAGGGGGCATTAAATTCACCCCTCCACTTT. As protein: CASCSNGQGALNSPLHF.

CDR3 nucleotides: TGTGCCAGCAGTCCGACAGGGCAGTTTTACTCTGGAAACACCATATATTTT. It translates to CASSPTGQFYSGNTIYF. V gene TRBV7-9 combines with J gene TRBJ1-3; TRBD1 agrees at 7 bases. Trimming removed 6 bases from V and 0 bases from J; junction bases left unmatched: 11. The CDR3 contains 17 residues. Germline V lookup: CDR1 SEHNR, CDR2 FQNEAQ (reference sequence).

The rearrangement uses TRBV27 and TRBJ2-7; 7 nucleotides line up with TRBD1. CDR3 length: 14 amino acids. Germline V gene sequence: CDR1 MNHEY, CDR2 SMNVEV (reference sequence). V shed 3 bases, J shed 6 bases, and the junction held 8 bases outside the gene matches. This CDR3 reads CASSFGTVLREQYF. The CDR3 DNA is TGTGCCAGCAGTTTCGGGACAGTACTACGCGAGCAGTACTTC.

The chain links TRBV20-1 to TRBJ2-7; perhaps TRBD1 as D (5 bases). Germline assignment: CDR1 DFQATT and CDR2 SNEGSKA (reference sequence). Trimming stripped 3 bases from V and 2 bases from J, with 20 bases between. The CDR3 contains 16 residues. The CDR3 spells CSARSIHRGKAYEQYF. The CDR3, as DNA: TGCAGTGCTAGGAGTATACATAGGGGAAAAGCCTACGAGCAGTACTTC.

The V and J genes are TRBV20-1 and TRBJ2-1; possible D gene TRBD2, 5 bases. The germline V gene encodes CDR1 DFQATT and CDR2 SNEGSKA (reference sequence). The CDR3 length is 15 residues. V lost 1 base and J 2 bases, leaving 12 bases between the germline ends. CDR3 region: CSARVRLAAYNEQFF. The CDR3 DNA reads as TGCAGTGCTAGAGTCCGGCTAGCCGCCTACAATGAGCAGTTCTTC.

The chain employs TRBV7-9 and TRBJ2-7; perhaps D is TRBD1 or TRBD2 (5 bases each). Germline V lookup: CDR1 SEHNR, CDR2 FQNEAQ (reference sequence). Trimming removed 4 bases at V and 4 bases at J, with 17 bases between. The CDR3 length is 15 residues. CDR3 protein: CASSSSQGPRYEQYF. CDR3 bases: TGTGCCAGCAGCTCGAGTCAGGGACCCCGATACGAGCAGTACTTC.

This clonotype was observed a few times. DNA for the CDR3: TGTGCCACCAGCGCCGGACGGGGTATAGGCTACGAGCAGTACTTC. Translated: CATSAGRGIGYEQYF. V and J are TRBV15 and TRBJ2-7; D possibly corresponds to TRBD2 (5 bases). The length of the CDR3 is 15 residues. The ends were cut back, 5 bases at V and 3 bases at J, with 17 bases in the middle. CDR1 is LNHNV, CDR2 YYDKDF, per germline (reference sequence).

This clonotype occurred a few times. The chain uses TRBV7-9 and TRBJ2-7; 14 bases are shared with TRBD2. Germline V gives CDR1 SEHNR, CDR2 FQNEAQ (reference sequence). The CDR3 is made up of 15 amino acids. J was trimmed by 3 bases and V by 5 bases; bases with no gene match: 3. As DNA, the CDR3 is TGTGCCAGCAGCCTGACTAGCGGGGGGGTCTACGAGCAGTACTTC. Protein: CASSLTSGGVYEQYF.

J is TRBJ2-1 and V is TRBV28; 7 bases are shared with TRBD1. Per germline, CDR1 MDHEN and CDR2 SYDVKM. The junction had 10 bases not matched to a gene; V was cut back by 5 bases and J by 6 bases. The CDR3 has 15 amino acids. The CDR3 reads CASSPEGSGGNEQFF. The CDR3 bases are TGTGCCAGCAGTCCGGAAGGGTCAGGGGGCAATGAGCAGTTCTTC. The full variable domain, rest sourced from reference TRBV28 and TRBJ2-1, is DVKVTQSSRYLVKRTGEKVFLECVQDMDHENMFWYRQDPGLGLRLIYFSYDVKMKEKGDIPEGYSVSREKKERFSLILESASTNQTSMYLCASSPEGSGGNEQFFGPGTRLTVL.

Here the CDR3 reads CASSEEGDYGYTF. DNA of the CDR3: TGTGCCAGCAGTGAAGAAGGGGATTATGGCTACACCTTC. The rearrangement links TRBV6-1 to TRBJ1-2, with D possibly being TRBD1 (5 bases). Trimming left V 1 base short and J 5 bases short, with 8 bases between. The CDR3 runs to 13 residues. Germline-derived CDR1 and CDR2 are MNHNS and SASEGT.

The CDR3 nucleotides are TGTGCCAGCAGCCGCCCACAGGGGAACTATGGCTACACCTTC. This sequence encodes CASSRPQGNYGYTF. The V gene is TRBV7-4, the J gene TRBJ1-2, with 7 positions matching TRBD1. The CDR3 covers 14 residues. V gave up 5 bases and J gave up 2 bases; unmatched junction bases: 5. CDR1 is SGHVT, CDR2 SQSDAQ, per germline.

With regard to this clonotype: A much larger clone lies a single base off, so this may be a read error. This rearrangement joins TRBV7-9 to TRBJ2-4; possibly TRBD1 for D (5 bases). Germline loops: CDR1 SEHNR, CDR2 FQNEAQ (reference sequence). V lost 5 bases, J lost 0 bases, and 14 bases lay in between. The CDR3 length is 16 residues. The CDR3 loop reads CASSLMGQIAKNIQYF. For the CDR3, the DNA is TGTGCCAGCAGCCTAATGGGGCAGATAGCCAAAAACATTCAGTACTTC.

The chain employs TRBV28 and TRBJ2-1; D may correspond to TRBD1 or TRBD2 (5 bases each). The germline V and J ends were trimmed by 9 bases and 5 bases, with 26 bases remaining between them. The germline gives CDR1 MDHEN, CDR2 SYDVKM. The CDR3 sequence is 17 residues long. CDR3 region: CARGRTGPDGDNNEQFF. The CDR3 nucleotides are TGTGCCAGGGGACGGACGGGCCCCGATGGGGATAACAATGAGCAGTTCTTC.

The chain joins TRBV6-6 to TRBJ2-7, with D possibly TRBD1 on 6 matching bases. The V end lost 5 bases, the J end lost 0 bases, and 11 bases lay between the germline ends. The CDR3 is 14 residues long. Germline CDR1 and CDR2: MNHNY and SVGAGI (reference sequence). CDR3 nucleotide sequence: TGTGCCAGCAGTGATTCGACAGGCTCCTACGAGCAGTACGTC. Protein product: CASSDSTGSYEQYV.

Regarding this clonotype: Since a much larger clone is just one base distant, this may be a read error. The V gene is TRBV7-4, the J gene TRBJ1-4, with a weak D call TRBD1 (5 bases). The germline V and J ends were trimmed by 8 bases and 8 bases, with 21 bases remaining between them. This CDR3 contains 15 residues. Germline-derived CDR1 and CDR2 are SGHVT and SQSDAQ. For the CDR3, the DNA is TGTGCCAGCGGCTCCAAGGTCAGGGAGGACGAAAAACTGTTTTTT. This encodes CASGSKVREDEKLFF.

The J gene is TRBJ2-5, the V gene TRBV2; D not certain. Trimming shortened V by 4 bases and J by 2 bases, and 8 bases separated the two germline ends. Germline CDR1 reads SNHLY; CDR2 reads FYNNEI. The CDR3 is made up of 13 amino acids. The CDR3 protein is CASSAWKQETQYF. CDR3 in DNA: TGTGCCAGCAGTGCTTGGAAGCAAGAGACCCAGTACTTC. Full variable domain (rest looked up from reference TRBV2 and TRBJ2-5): EPEVTQTPSHQVTQMGQEVILRCVPISNHLYFYWYRQILGQKVEFLVSFYNNEISEKSEIFDDQFSVERPDGSNFTLKIRSTKLEDSAMYFCASSAWKQETQYFGPGTRLLVL.

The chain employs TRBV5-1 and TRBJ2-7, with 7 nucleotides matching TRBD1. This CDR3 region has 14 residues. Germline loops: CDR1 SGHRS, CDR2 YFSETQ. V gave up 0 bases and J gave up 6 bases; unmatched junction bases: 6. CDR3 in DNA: TGCGCCAGCAGCTTGGGACAGGGCAATCCCGAGCAGTACTTC. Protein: CASSLGQGNPEQYF.

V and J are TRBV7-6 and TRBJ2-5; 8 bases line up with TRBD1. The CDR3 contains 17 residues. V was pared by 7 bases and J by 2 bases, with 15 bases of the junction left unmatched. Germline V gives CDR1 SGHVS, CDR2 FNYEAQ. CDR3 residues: CASTTPGTGRLQETQYF. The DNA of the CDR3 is TGTGCCAGCACTACCCCCGGGACAGGACGACTACAAGAGACCCAGTACTTC.

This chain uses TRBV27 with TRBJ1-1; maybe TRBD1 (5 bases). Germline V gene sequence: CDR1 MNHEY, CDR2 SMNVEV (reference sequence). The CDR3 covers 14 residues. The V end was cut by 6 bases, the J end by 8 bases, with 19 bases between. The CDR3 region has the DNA TGTGCCAGCAGACCTGTGGGGCCCCGTTCGGAAGCTTTCTTT. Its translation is CASRPVGPRSEAFF.

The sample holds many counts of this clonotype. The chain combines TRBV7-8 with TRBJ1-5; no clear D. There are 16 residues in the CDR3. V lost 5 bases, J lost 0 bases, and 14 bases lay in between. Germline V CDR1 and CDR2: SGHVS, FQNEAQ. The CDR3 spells CASSPQTTYSNQPQHF. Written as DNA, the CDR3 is TGTGCCAGCAGCCCACAGACGACTTATAGCAATCAGCCCCAGCATTTT.